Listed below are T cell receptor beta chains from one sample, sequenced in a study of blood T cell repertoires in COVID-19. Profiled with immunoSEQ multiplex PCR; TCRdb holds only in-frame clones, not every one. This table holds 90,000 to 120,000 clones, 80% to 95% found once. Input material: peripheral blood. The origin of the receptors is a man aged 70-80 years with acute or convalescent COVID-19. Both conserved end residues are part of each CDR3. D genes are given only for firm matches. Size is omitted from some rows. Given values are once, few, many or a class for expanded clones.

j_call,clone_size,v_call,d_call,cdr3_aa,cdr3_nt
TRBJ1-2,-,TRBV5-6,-,CASSLPGHPNYGYTF,TGTGCCAGCAGCTTACCGGGACATCCGAACTATGGCTACACCTTC
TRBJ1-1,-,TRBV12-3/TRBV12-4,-,CASSLGGNTEAFF,TGTGCCAGCAGTTTAGGAGGGAACACTGAAGCTTTCTTT
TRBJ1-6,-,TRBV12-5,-,CASGLGQGASPLHF,TGTGCTAGTGGCCTGGGCCAAGGGGCCTCACCCCTCCACTTT
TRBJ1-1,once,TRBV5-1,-,CASSFRRGTEAFF,TGCGCCAGCAGCTTTCGTAGGGGGACTGAAGCTTTCTTT
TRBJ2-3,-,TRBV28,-,CASSLVHTDTQYF,TGTGCCAGCAGTTTAGTTCACACAGATACGCAGTATTTT
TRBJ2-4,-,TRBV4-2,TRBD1,CASQPGGYF,TGTGCCAGCCAGCCAGGGGGGTACTTC
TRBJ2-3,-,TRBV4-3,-,CASSQVFGGPDTQYF,TGCGCCAGCAGCCAAGTTTTCGGAGGGCCGGATACGCAGTATTTT
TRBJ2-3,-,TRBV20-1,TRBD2,CSASSGTDTDTQYF,TGCAGTGCTAGTAGCGGGACTGACACAGATACGCAGTATTTT
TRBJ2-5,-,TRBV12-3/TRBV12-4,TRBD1,CASGGQGDETQYF,TGTGCCAGCGGTGGACAGGGAGATGAGACCCAGTACTTC
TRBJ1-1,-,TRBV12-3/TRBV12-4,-,CASSFSDYTEAFF,TGTGCCAGCAGTTTTTCAGATTACACTGAAGCTTTCTTT
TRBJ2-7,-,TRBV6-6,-,CASSVAQRYEQYF,TGTGCCAGCAGCGTGGCTCAGCGCTACGAGCAGTACTTC
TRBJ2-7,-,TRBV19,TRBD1,CASSKQGARYEQYF,TGTGCCAGTAGTAAACAGGGGGCAAGGTACGAGCAGTACTTC
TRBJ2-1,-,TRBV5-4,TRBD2,CASSLARTSGSQQFF,TGTGCCAGCAGCTTGGCTAGGACTAGCGGGAGTCAGCAGTTCTTC
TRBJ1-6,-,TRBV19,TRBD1,CASGQGDYNSPLHF,TGTGCCAGTGGACAGGGGGACTATAATTCACCCCTCCACTTT
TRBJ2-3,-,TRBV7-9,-,CASSPADTSTDTQYF,TGTGCCAGCAGCCCGGCAGACACTAGCACAGATACGCAGTATTTT
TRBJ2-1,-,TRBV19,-,CASSTGLFSYNEQFF,TGTGCCAGTAGTACGGGACTCTTTTCCTACAATGAGCAGTTCTTC
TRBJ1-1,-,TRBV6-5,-,CASSSRTGMNTEAFF,TGTGCCAGCAGTTCGCGGACGGGGATGAACACTGAAGCTTTCTTT
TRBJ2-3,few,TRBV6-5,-,CASSPLFVTDTQYF,TGTGCCAGCAGTCCCCTGTTCGTCACAGATACGCAGTATTTT
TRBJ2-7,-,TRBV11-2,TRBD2,CASSPQNSGKDEQYF,TGTGCCAGCAGCCCCCAGAATAGCGGGAAGGACGAGCAGTACTTC
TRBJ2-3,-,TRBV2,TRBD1,CASSLTGVGTDTQYF,TGTGCCAGCAGTCTAACAGGGGTCGGCACAGATACGCAGTATTTT
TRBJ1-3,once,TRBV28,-,CASSFWSSGNTIYF,TGTGCCAGCAGTTTCTGGAGCTCTGGAAACACCATATATTTT
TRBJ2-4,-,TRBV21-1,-,CASSKAERGTSGPSAKNIQYF,TGTGCCAGCAGCAAAGCTGAAAGGGGGACTAGCGGGCCTTCCGCCAAAAACATTCAGTACTTC
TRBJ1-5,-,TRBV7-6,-,CASSLVSGFNQPQHF,TGTGCCAGCAGCTTAGTTTCAGGTTTCAATCAGCCCCAGCATTTT
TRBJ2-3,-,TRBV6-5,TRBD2,CASSYFAGGPKDTQYF,TGTGCCAGCAGTTACTTTGCGGGGGGGCCGAAAGATACGCAGTATTTT
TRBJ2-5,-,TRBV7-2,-,CASSLHLQVQETQYF,TGTGCCAGCAGCCTTCACCTACAGGTTCAAGAGACCCAGTACTTC
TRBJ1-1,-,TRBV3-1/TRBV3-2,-,CASSQLLATEAFF,TGTGCCAGCAGCCAACTTTTGGCCACTGAAGCTTTCTTT
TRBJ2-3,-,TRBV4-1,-,CASSQGGPGTDTQYF,TGCGCCAGCAGCCAAGGAGGGCCTGGCACAGATACGCAGTATTTT
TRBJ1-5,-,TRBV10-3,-,CAISGTDQPQHF,TGTGCCATCAGTGGAACGGATCAGCCCCAGCATTTT
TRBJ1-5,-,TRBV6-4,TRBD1,CASSGEGGEQPQHF,TGTGCCAGCAGTGGAGAAGGGGGCGAACAGCCCCAGCATTTT
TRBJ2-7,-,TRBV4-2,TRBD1,CASSRTGGAYEQYF,TGTGCCAGCAGCCGGACAGGGGGGGCGTACGAGCAGTACTTC
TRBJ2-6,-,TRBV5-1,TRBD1,CASSEGANSGANVLTF,TGCGCCAGCAGTGAGGGGGCCAACTCTGGGGCCAACGTCCTGACTTTC
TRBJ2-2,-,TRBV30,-,CAWRVPGSNTGELFF,TGTGCCTGGCGAGTCCCAGGATCCAACACCGGGGAGCTGTTTTTT
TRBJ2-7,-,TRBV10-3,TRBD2,CAIRKREQDEQYF,TGTGCCATCAGGAAGCGGGAGCAGGACGAGCAGTACTTC
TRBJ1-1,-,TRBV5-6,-,CASSYLTRADTEAFF,TGTGCCAGCAGCTACCTGACGAGGGCGGACACTGAAGCTTTCTTT
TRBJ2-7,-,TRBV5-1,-,CASSLVAAKHPYEQYF,TGCGCCAGCAGCTTGGTGGCGGCAAAACACCCCTACGAGCAGTACTTC
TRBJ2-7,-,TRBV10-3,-,CAISEEAGWGDEQYF,TGTGCCATCAGTGAGGAGGCGGGCTGGGGGGACGAGCAGTACTTC
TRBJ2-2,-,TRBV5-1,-,CASSFPQENTGELFF,TGCGCCAGCAGCTTCCCCCAGGAGAACACCGGGGAGCTGTTTTTT
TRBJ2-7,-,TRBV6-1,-,CASSEAGPRSYEQYF,TGTGCCAGCAGTGAAGCGGGGCCCCGCTCCTACGAGCAGTACTTC
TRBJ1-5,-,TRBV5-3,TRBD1,CARSGTGANQPQHF,TGTGCCAGAAGCGGGACAGGGGCCAATCAGCCCCAGCATTTT
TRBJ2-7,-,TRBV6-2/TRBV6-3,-,CASSYGVSGSYEQYF,TGTGCCAGCAGTTATGGTGTTAGCGGAAGCTACGAGCAGTACTTC
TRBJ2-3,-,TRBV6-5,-,CASSYSRGGTDTQYF,TGTGCCAGCAGTTACTCACGCGGGGGCACAGATACGCAGTATTTT
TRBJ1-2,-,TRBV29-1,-,CSVVGLAGRNYGYTF,TGCAGCGTTGTAGGTTTGGCAGGTCGCAACTATGGCTACACCTTC
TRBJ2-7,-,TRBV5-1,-,CASSLSGGGAAYEQYF,TGCGCCAGCAGCCTCTCGGGTGGGGGGGCCGCCTACGAGCAGTACTTC
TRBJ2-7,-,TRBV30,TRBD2,CAWGRVYEQYF,TGTGCCTGGGGGAGGGTCTACGAGCAGTACTTC
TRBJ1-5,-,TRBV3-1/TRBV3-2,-,CASSQGAYQPQHF,TGTGCCAGCAGCCAGGGGGCTTATCAGCCCCAGCATTTT
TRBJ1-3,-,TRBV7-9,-,CASRRDRGSGNTIYF,TGTGCCAGCAGAAGGGATAGGGGCTCTGGAAACACCATATATTTT